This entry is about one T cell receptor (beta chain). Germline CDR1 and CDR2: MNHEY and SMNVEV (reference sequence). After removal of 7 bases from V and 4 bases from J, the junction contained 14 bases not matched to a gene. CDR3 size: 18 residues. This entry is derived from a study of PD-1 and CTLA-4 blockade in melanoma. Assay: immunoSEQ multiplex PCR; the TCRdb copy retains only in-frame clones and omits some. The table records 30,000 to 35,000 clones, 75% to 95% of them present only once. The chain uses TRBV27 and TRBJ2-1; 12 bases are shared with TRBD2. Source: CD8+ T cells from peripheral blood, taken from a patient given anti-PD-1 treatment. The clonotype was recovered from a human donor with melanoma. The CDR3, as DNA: TGTGCCAGCATGTCAGTACTAGCGGGAGGTCTGGGATACAATGAGCAGTTCTTC. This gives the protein CASMSVLAGGLGYNEQFF.